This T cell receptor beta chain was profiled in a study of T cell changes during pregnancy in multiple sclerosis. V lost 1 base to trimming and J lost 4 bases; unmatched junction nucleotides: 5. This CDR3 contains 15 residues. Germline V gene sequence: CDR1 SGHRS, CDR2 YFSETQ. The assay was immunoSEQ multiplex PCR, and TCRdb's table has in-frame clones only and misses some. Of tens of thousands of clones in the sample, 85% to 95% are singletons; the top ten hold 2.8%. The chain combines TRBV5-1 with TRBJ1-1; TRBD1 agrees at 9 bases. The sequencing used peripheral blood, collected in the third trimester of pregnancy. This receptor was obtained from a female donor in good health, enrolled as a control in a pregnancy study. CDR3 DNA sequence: TGCGCCAGCAGCTTGCAGGACAGGGGCCGCACTGAAGCTTTCTTT. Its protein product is CASSLQDRGRTEAFF.